The 6 T cell receptor beta chains below all came from one sample that was sequenced in a study of graft-versus-host responses after intestinal transplantation. Both intraepithelial and lamina propria lymphocytes were released by processing graft tissue. Sequencing used immunoSEQ multiplex PCR; TCRdb keeps in-frame clones, though not all of them. The table records 17,000 or so clones, approximately 82% of them present only once. Specimen: ileum tissue, collected 17 days after transplant. These TCRs come from a human patient who received an intestinal transplant, so some T cells may come from the graft donor.

This clone has more than one count but fewer than ten. The CDR3 loop is CASTDGTDGPYEQYF. DNA of the CDR3: TGTGCCAGCACCGATGGAACCGACGGGCCCTACGAGCAGTACTTC. The V gene is TRBV28, the J gene TRBJ2-7, with no clear D. Per germline, CDR1 MDHEN and CDR2 SYDVKM. This CDR3 is 15 amino acids long. With 7 bases removed from V and 2 bases from J, the gap between germline ends came to 18 bases.

V usage is TRBV19 and J usage is TRBJ1-5; weak D call: TRBD1 (6 bases). CDR1 LNHDA and CDR2 SQIVND come from the germline V gene (reference sequence). The V end was cut by 9 bases, the J end by 6 bases, with 12 bases between. The length of the CDR3 is 12 residues. CDR3 residues: CASKQGGQPQHF. CDR3 nucleotide sequence: TGTGCCAGCAAACAGGGCGGTCAGCCCCAGCATTTT.

The chain uses TRBV11-2 and TRBJ2-1; 9 nucleotides agree with TRBD1. Germline assignment: CDR1 SGHAT and CDR2 FQNNGV. The CDR3 length is 16 residues. V lost 1 base and J lost 7; bases outside the gene matches: 8. The DNA for the CDR3 is TGTGCCAGCAGCTTAGGAAGGACAGGGGCTAGGAATGAGCAGTTCTTC. It yields the protein CASSLGRTGARNEQFF.

CDR3 DNA sequence: TGTGCCAGCAGCTATTTGAACTATTCACCCCTCCACTTT. Translation gives CASSYLNYSPLHF. The rearrangement links TRBV7-9 to TRBJ1-6; D remains ambiguous. With 4 bases removed from V and 8 bases from J, the gap between germline ends came to 9 bases. CDR3 length: 13 amino acids. Germline-derived CDR1 and CDR2 are SEHNR and FQNEAQ (reference sequence).

The rearrangement uses TRBV15 and TRBJ1-1; tentatively, D is TRBD1 (6 bases). The CDR3 length is 15 residues. Germline V gene data show CDR1 as LNHNV and CDR2 as YYDKDF (reference sequence). Trimming shortened V by 8 bases and J by 0 bases, and 16 bases separated the two germline ends. DNA for the CDR3: TGTGCCACCTCAACAGGGTGGGGTATGAACACTGAAGCTTTCTTT. Protein: CATSTGWGMNTEAFF.

V gene TRBV20-1 combines with J gene TRBJ2-7; D is unclear. This CDR3 is built from 10 residues. V lost 7 bases and J lost 4, with 8 bases in between. Germline assignment: CDR1 DFQATT and CDR2 SNEGSKA (reference sequence). CDR3 sequence: CSVTTYEQYF. The CDR3 coding sequence is TGCAGTGTTACGACATACGAGCAGTACTTC.